This TCR beta chain derives from a study of T cell changes during pregnancy in multiple sclerosis. Germline CDR1 and CDR2: SGHTA and FQGNSA. Trimming left V 5 bases short and J 4 bases short, with 17 bases between. The CDR3 spans 15 residues. The table came from immunoSEQ multiplex PCR; TCRdb's copy has only in-frame clones and leaves some out. The profile covers tens of thousands of clones, with about 92% appearing a single time and approximately 0.6% taken by the ten largest. The J gene is TRBJ1-2, the V gene TRBV7-2; possible D gene TRBD1, 6 bases. Source: CD4+ T cells from peripheral blood mononuclear cells, taken after pregnancy. This sequence originates from a female donor with multiple sclerosis, enrolled in a pregnancy study. The CDR3 nucleotides are TGTGCCAGCAGCGTCGACAGGAACATACCCTATGGCTACACCTTC. This gives the protein CASSVDRNIPYGYTF.